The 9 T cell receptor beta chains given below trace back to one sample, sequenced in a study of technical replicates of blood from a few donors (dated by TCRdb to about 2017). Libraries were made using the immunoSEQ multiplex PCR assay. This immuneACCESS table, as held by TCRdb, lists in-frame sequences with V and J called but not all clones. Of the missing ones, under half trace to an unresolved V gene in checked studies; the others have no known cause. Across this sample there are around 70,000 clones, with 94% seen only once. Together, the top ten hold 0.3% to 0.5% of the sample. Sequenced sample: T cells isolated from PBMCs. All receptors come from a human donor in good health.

The CDR3 DNA reads as TGTGCCAGCAGTTTATATACAGCTCCTGGCTACACCTTC. Its protein is CASSLYTAPGYTF. The rearrangement links TRBV28 to TRBJ1-2; D not resolved. This CDR3 spans 13 amino acids. From germline, CDR1 is MDHEN and CDR2 SYDVKM. V gave up 1 base and J gave up 7 bases, with 10 bases separating them.

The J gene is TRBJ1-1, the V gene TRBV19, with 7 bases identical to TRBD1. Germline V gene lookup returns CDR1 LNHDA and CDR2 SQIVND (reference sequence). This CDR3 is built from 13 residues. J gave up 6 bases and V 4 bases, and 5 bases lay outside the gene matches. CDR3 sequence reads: CASSKDRESEAFF. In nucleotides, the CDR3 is TGTGCCAGTAGTAAAGACAGGGAATCTGAAGCTTTCTTT.

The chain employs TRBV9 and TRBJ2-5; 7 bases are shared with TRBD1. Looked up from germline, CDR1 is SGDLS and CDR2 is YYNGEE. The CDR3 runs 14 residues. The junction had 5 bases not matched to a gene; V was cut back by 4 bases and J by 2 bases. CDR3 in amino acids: CASSKPGQQETQYF. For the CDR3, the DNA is TGTGCCAGCAGCAAGCCGGGACAGCAAGAGACCCAGTACTTC.

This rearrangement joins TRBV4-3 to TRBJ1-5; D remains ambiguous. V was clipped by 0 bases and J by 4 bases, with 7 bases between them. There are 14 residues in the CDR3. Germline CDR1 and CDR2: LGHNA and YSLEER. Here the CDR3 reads CASSQDQLNQPQHF. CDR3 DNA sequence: TGCGCCAGCAGCCAAGACCAGTTAAATCAGCCCCAGCATTTT.

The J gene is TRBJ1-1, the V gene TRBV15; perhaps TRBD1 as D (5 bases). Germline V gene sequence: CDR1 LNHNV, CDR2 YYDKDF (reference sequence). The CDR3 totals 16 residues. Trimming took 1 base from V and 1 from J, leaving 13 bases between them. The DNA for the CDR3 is TGTGCCACCAGCAGAGTTGGTGGACATCCGAACACTGAAGCTTTCTTT. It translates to CATSRVGGHPNTEAFF.

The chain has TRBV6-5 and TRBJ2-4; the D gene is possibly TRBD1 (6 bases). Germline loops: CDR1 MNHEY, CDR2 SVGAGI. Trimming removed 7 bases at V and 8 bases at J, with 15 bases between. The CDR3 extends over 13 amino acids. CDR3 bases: TGTGCCAGCACCGAGACAGGCGGTTACATTCAGTACTTC. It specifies CASTETGGYIQYF.

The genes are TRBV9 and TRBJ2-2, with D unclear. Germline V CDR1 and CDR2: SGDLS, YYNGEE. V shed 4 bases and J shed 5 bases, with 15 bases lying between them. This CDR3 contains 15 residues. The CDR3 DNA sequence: TGTGCCAGCAGCCAACAACCAGCTAGTACCGGGGAGCTGTTTTTT. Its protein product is CASSQQPASTGELFF. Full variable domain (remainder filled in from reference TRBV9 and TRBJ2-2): DSGVTQTPKHLITATGQRVTLRCSPRSGDLSVYWYQQSLDQGLQFLIQYYNGEERAKGNILERFSAQQFPDLHSELNLSSLELGDSALYFCASSQQPASTGELFFGEGSRLTVL.

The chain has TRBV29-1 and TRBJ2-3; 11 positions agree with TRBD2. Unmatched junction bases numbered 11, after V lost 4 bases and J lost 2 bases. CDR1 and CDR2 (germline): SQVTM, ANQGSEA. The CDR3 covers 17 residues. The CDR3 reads CSVVGKTSGSFTDTQYF. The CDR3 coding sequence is TGCAGCGTTGTAGGGAAAACTAGCGGGAGTTTCACAGATACGCAGTATTTT.

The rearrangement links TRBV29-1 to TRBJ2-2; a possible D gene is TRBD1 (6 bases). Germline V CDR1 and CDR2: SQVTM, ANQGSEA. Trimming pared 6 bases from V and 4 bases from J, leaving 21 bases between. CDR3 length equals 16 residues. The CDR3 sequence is CSVPAADQGGTGELFF. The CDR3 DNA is TGCAGCGTGCCGGCTGCGGATCAAGGGGGCACCGGGGAGCTGTTTTTT.